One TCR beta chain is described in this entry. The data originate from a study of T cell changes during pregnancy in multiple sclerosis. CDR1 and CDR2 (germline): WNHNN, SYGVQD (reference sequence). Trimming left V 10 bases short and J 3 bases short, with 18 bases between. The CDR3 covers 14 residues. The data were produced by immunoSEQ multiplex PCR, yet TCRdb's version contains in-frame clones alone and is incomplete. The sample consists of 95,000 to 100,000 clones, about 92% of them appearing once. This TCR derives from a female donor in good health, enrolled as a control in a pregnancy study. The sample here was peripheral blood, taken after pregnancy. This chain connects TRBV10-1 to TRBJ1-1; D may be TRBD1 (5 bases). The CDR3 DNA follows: TGCGCCAAGCCGGAAGGGGAACCAGACACTGAAGCTTTCTTT. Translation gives CAKPEGEPDTEAFF.